The clone carrying this T cell receptor (beta chain) was counted once. Its specificity is unknown. Naive CD8 cells comprised CD45RO-negative, CCR7-positively selected cells, excluding terminally differentiated effector memory CD45RA+ cells. Sorted subsets were amplified in replicate PCRs using about 210 ng DNA, tens of thousands of T cell genomes. Here immunoSEQ multiplex PCR was the method, and the copy in TCRdb shows in-frame clones only, minus some. The table has about 820,000 clones, around 92% seen once. The sample originates from a study of shared clonotypes between healthy human individuals. Findings and limits, study-wide: Naive subsets typically showed greater estimated richness than memory subsets.

This receptor was taken from a man aged 25-40 years in good health. The specimen was naive CD8+ T cells sorted from blood.

CDR3 in DNA: TGCGCCAGCAGTCAAATTGTGCAGGGAAACTACGAGCAGTACTTC. It encodes CASSQIVQGNYEQYF. V and J are TRBV23-1 and TRBJ2-7, with a tentative D call TRBD1 (5 bases). TRBV23-1 belongs to the ORF category, with a function that is uncertain. The V end lost 2 bases, the J end lost 3 bases, and 14 bases lay between the germline ends. The CDR3 contains 15 residues.